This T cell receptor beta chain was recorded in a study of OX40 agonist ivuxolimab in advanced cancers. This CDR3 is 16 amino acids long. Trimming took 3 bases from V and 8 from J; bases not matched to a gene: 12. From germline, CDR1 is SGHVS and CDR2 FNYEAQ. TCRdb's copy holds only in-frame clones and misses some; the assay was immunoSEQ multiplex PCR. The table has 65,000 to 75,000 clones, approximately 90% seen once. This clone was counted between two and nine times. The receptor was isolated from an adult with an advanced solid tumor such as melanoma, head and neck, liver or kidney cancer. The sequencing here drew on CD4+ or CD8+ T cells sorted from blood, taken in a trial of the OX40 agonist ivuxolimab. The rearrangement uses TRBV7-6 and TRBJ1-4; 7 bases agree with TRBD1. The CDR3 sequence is CASSFFFPGGVEKLFF. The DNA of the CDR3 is TGTGCCAGCAGCTTCTTTTTCCCAGGGGGAGTAGAAAAACTGTTTTTT.